This entry describes one TCR beta chain. The antigen is unknown. Produced via immunoSEQ multiplex PCR; TCRdb's table is partial and in-frame only. The table has tens of thousands of clones, roughly 90% seen once; the top ten hold more than 1.5%. This entry is derived from a study of Tregs in tolerant kidney transplant recipients. Recipients received nonmyeloablative bone marrow transplants from related graft donors, with transient mixed chimerism. General study points: The most relevant donor-specific Treg TCRbeta repertoire apparently came from expansion with activated donor B cells.

This receptor was identified in a human patient who received a combined kidney and bone marrow transplant. Among the T cells, some may be from the graft donor. The input for sequencing was CD4+ T cells from blood (PBMCs), taken 24 months after the transplant.

CDR3 amino acids: CASSPTLSHLEQFF. DNA of the CDR3: TGTGCCAGCAGCCCGACTTTAAGCCATCTTGAGCAGTTCTTC. V gene TRBV7-9 combines with J gene TRBJ2-1; D is undetermined. The CDR3 loop spans 14 amino acids. From germline, CDR1 is SEHNR and CDR2 FQNEAQ (reference sequence). The V gene lost 5 bases and the J gene lost 9 bases, with 17 bases spanning the gap.